The 23 T cell receptor beta chains below come from one sample, sequenced in a study of blood T cell repertoires in COVID-19. Some clones are missing from TCRdb's copy, which holds only in-frame ones; the method was immunoSEQ multiplex PCR. The profile shows under 300,000 clones, roughly 90% of them singletons. Sequencing was carried out using PBMCs or T cells enriched from blood (not recorded which). These TCRs come from a middle-aged man who had recovered from COVID-19.

V and J are TRBV19 and TRBJ1-6, with D tentatively TRBD1 (5 bases). The germline CDR1 and CDR2 sequences are LNHDA and SQIVND (reference sequence). Trimming stripped 5 bases from V and 19 bases from J, with 21 bases between. The CDR3 is made up of 13 amino acids. The CDR3 loop reads CASSLLYPGTTHF. The CDR3 DNA reads as TGTGCCAGTAGTTTACTGTACCCCGGGACTACTCACTTT.

Only one count was recorded for this clone. V gene TRBV11-2 combines with J gene TRBJ2-5; 9 bases align to TRBD1. J was trimmed by 4 bases and V by 4 bases; bases with no gene match: 1. From germline, CDR1 is SGHAT and CDR2 FQNNGV. The length of the CDR3 is 13 residues. The CDR3 DNA reads as TGTGCCAGCAGCTCGGACAGGGGAGAGACCCAGTACTTC. Protein sequence: CASSSDRGETQYF.

This clone showed up just once. V usage is TRBV28 and J usage is TRBJ2-7; TRBD1 might be the D (5 bases). CDR1 is MDHEN, CDR2 SYDVKM, per germline. There are 13 residues in the CDR3. V was pared by 4 bases and J by 0 bases, with 7 bases between. DNA for the CDR3: TGTGCCAGCAGTTCGGACACCTCCTACGAGCAGTACTTC. It yields the protein CASSSDTSYEQYF.

The chain couples TRBV4-3 to TRBJ2-3; 7 bases are a match to TRBD2. This CDR3 is 17 amino acids long. Germline trimming cut 0 bases from V and 4 bases from J; bases unmatched to any gene: 10. CDR1 and CDR2 from the germline V gene are LGHNA and YSLEER. This chain's CDR3 is CASSQDWGGGPADTQYF. DNA of the CDR3: TGCGCCAGCAGCCAAGATTGGGGGGGAGGGCCCGCAGATACGCAGTATTTT.

This sequence joins TRBV18 and TRBJ1-5; unclear D gene. Germline V gene data show CDR1 as KGHSH and CDR2 as LQKENI. There are 14 residues in the CDR3. The V and J ends lost 6 bases and 7 bases respectively, with 16 bases between them. CDR3 sequence reads: CASSPEVEGQPQHF. DNA for the CDR3: TGTGCCAGCTCGCCGGAGGTTGAGGGCCAGCCCCAGCATTTT.

This sequence joins TRBV7-6 and TRBJ2-5; perhaps TRBD1 as D (6 bases). The CDR3 extends over 13 amino acids. Germline-derived CDR1 and CDR2 are SGHVS and FNYEAQ. Trimming took 6 bases from V and 7 from J, leaving 15 bases between them. The CDR3 is CASRKQGLGTQYF. The CDR3 nucleotides read TGTGCCAGCAGGAAACAGGGTTTGGGGACCCAGTACTTC.

This clone occurred a few times. This sequence joins TRBV15 and TRBJ1-5, with D possibly TRBD1 on 5 matching bases. V shed 9 bases and J shed 3 bases, with 18 bases lying between them. The CDR3 covers 15 residues. Germline CDR1 LNHNV, CDR2 YYDKDF (reference sequence). The CDR3 coding sequence is TGTGCCACAACGGCGCGGGGGTTCTTCAATCAGCCCCAGCATTTT. Translated, it gives CATTARGFFNQPQHF.

The gene calls are TRBV6-4 and TRBJ1-3; D is uncertain. CDR3 length: 15 amino acids. CDR1 and CDR2 (germline): MRHNA, SNTAGT. V was cut by 5 bases and J by 0 bases, with 11 bases left in between. Written as DNA, the CDR3 is TGTGCCAGCAGTCCTTACCGGGACTCTGGAAACACCATATATTTT. Amino acid sequence: CASSPYRDSGNTIYF.

The chain is built from TRBV5-1 and TRBJ1-1; 7 bases fit TRBD1. Germline V gene data show CDR1 as SGHRS and CDR2 as YFSETQ. CDR3 length: 14 residues. With V trimmed by 5 bases and J by 5 bases, 9 bases remained unmatched. DNA for the CDR3: TGCGCCAGCAGGGTACGGGACAGAGAAACTGAAGCTTTCTTT. This gives the protein CASRVRDRETEAFF. Together with reference TRBV5-1 and TRBJ1-1, the CDR3 gives the full variable domain: KAGVTQTPRYLIKTRGQQVTLSCSPISGHRSVSWYQQTPGQGLQFLFEYFSETQRNKGNFPGRFSGRQFSNSRSEMNVSTLELGDSALYLCASRVRDRETEAFFGQGTRLTVV.

The chain links TRBV5-1 to TRBJ1-1; D is undetermined. Germline V CDR1 and CDR2: SGHRS, YFSETQ. The CDR3 runs 15 residues. With 0 bases removed from V and 5 bases from J, the gap between germline ends came to 14 bases. The CDR3 reads CASSLVGRRETEAFF. The DNA for the CDR3 is TGCGCCAGCAGCTTGGTCGGGCGTCGGGAGACTGAAGCTTTCTTT.

The J gene is TRBJ1-1, the V gene TRBV10-2; D is unresolved. Trimming removed 0 bases at V and 7 bases at J, with 9 bases between. Germline CDR1 is WSHSY and CDR2 is SAAADI. This CDR3 has 13 amino acids. The CDR3 DNA reads TGCGCCAGCAGTGAGTCGCAGGTACTTGAAGCTTTCTTT. Encoded protein: CASSESQVLEAFF.

The V gene is TRBV6-2 or TRBV6-3, the J gene TRBJ2-5, with TRBD2 matching over 9 bases. This CDR3 has 14 amino acids. Per the germline V gene, CDR1 is MNHEY and CDR2 is SVGEGT. J lost 3 bases, V lost 4 bases, and 3 bases had no gene match. The CDR3 region has the DNA TGTGCCAGCAGTTGGACTAGCGTGAAAGAGACCCAGTACTTC. It encodes CASSWTSVKETQYF.

The chain uses TRBV6-2 or TRBV6-3 and TRBJ2-3; 7 bases fit TRBD2. The CDR3 runs to 15 residues. Germline CDR1 reads MNHEY; CDR2 reads SVGEGT. V was pared by 0 bases and J by 4 bases, with 4 bases of the junction left unmatched. The CDR3 DNA follows: TGTGCCAGCAGTTACTCGCTAGCGGTCTCAGATACGCAGTATTTT. Translating it yields CASSYSLAVSDTQYF.

This chain connects TRBV10-1 to TRBJ2-1; tentative D call: TRBD1 (5 bases). Trimming left V 1 base short and J 8 bases short, with 9 bases between. The germline V gene has CDR1 WNHNN and CDR2 SYGVQD (reference sequence). The CDR3 totals 13 residues. The CDR3 is CASSELGADEQFF. In nucleotides, the CDR3 is TGCGCCAGCAGTGAGTTAGGGGCGGATGAGCAGTTCTTC.

V gene TRBV19 combines with J gene TRBJ1-6; tentative D call: TRBD1 (6 bases). The CDR3 has 14 amino acids. Germline V lookup: CDR1 LNHDA, CDR2 SQIVND (reference sequence). Trimming removed 3 bases at V and 8 bases at J, with 11 bases between. The CDR3 reads CASSIAAGDSPLHF. The CDR3 DNA reads as TGTGCCAGTAGTATCGCGGCAGGGGATTCACCCCTCCACTTT.

This chain links TRBV6-2 or TRBV6-3 with TRBJ1-1; no clear D. Germline loops: CDR1 MNHEY, CDR2 SVGEGT. The CDR3 length is 18 residues. Trimming cost V 0 bases and J 0 bases, with 17 bases left between them. CDR3 in DNA: TGTGCCAGCAGTTACTCATCCAGCCTAAAGGACTTGAACACTGAAGCTTTCTTT. Its protein is CASSYSSSLKDLNTEAFF.

The chain is built from TRBV5-1 and TRBJ2-2, with D perhaps matching TRBD1 (5 bases). V lost 4 bases and J lost 5, with 15 bases in between. The CDR3 loop spans 15 amino acids. Germline CDR1 is SGHRS and CDR2 is YFSETQ. The CDR3 sequence: CASSQDNIRTGELFF. The CDR3 DNA reads as TGCGCCAGCAGCCAGGACAATATTAGGACCGGGGAGCTGTTTTTT.

This clone was counted a few times. The chain carries TRBV5-1 and TRBJ1-2; TRBD1 matches at 11 bases. V was clipped by 3 bases and J by 7 bases; unmatched bases: 14. CDR1 and CDR2 from the germline V gene are SGHRS and YFSETQ. This CDR3 has 17 residues. The CDR3 coding sequence is TGCGCCAGCAGCTGGGACGGGGGACAGGGGGGCCCCTTTGGCTACACCTTC. As protein: CASSWDGGQGGPFGYTF.

The genes are TRBV28 and TRBJ2-3; 12 bases line up with TRBD1. The V segment lost 5 bases and the J segment 7 bases; nucleotides outside the gene matches: 10. Per the germline V gene, CDR1 is MDHEN and CDR2 is SYDVKM. The CDR3 is 16 amino acids. The CDR3 bases are TGTGCCAGCAGTAAAACCGGGACAGGGGGCCGATATACGCAGTATTTT. This gives the protein CASSKTGTGGRYTQYF.

The chain carries TRBV9 and TRBJ2-1; 9 nucleotides match TRBD2. Germline CDR1 and CDR2: SGDLS and YYNGEE. The CDR3 has 15 amino acids. Germline trimming cut 0 bases from V and 8 bases from J; bases unmatched to any gene: 6. The CDR3 loop reads CASSVDSGSIDEQFF. The CDR3, as DNA: TGTGCCAGCAGCGTAGATAGCGGGAGTATAGATGAGCAGTTCTTC.

This clone has only one observation. The chain employs TRBV18 and TRBJ2-5; TRBD2 agrees at 14 bases. The CDR3 spans 16 residues. V shed 2 bases, J shed 5 bases, and the junction held 4 bases outside the gene matches. Germline assignment: CDR1 KGHSH and CDR2 LQKENI. The CDR3 DNA is TGTGCCAGCTCACCAAGACTAGCGGGAGGGCCGGAGACCCAGTACTTC. Protein: CASSPRLAGGPETQYF.

The V call is TRBV27, the J call TRBJ2-7; tentatively, D is TRBD1 (7 bases). V lost 6 bases and J lost 4, with 16 bases in between. The CDR3 totals 14 residues. Per germline, CDR1 MNHEY and CDR2 SMNVEV (reference sequence). CDR3 bases: TGTGCCAGCAGCCAAACAGGGGAGGTTTACGAGCAGTACTTC. Its translation is CASSQTGEVYEQYF.

The CDR3 DNA reads as TGTGCCAGCAGTGAGCCGGGGACAACGGGTCAGCCCCAGCATTTT. Its translation: CASSEPGTTGQPQHF. The chain combines TRBV25-1 with TRBJ1-5; possible D gene TRBD1, 6 bases. This CDR3 has 15 amino acids. In germline, CDR1 is MGHDK, CDR2 SYGVNS. The ends were cut back, 3 bases at V and 6 bases at J, with 15 bases in the middle.